This T cell receptor beta chain was observed in a study of CD8 T cells in ankylosing spondylitis. TCRdb called the 5' RACE reads again in MiXCR, with one record for every CDR3 protein. The data show approximately 540,000 distinct CDR3 sequences, approximately 12% seen once. On this clonotype: Its antigen is unknown.

Study-level points and caveats: Seemingly distinctive of ankylosing spondylitis blood was a TCR beta motif formed by eight highly homologous variants. Reportedly, significant enrichment of disease-linked clones occurred in matched ankylosing spondylitis synovial fluid.

Trimming removed 8 bases from V and 3 bases from J, with 16 bases in between. CDR1 and CDR2 from the germline V gene are SQVTM and ANQGSEA. The CDR3 spans 13 residues. The chain is built from TRBV29-1 and TRBJ1-1; the D gene is possibly TRBD1 (6 bases). The sequence came from a male donor with ankylosing spondylitis. Material for sequencing was blood, either unsorted or a sorted T cell fraction (not recorded which). The CDR3 bases are TGCAGCCTCACCTCCGGACAGTACACTGAAGCTTTCTTT. Its protein is CSLTSGQYTEAFF.